This T cell receptor (beta chain) originates from a study of shared clonotypes between healthy human individuals. Only in-frame clones appear in the TCRdb table, and some are missing; sequencing was by immunoSEQ multiplex PCR. The sample consists of approximately 980,000 clones, over 60% of them appearing once. Memory CD4+ cells were the fraction left after CD45RA+ naive selection. Turning to this clone: The antigen is undetermined.

Broader study findings: Clonotypes that were shared across a handful of donors made up approximately 5% of naive CD4 clonotypes. Represented diversity (both genetic and exposure-history) was limited by the small number of donors. Rarefaction indicated that sorted-subset sequencing remained incomplete although depth was large.

Trimming removed 1 base from V and 0 bases from J; junction bases left unmatched: 4. Germline-derived CDR1 and CDR2 are GTSNPN and SVGIG (reference sequence). The CDR3 runs to 15 residues. The chain recombines TRBV30 with TRBJ2-3, with 7 bases fitting TRBD1. The sequenced sample consisted of memory CD4+ T cells sorted from blood. Subset defined: CD45RA-negative fraction. The clonotype was recovered from a man aged 18 to 29 in good health. CDR3 nucleotide sequence: TGTGCCTGGAGTGCACAGGGGAAAAGCACAGATACGCAGTATTTT. It translates to CAWSAQGKSTDTQYF.